The subject of this entry is one T cell receptor beta chain. Its antigen is as yet unknown. The trim removed 5 bases at V and 4 bases at J, leaving 5 bases unmatched. The CDR3 is made up of 13 amino acids. CDR1 and CDR2 (germline): GTSNPN, SVGIG (reference sequence). The data belong to a study of immune cell composition in non-small cell lung cancer. Study at large: Histologic subtype was mainly adenocarcinoma or squamous cell carcinoma. General study findings and limits: Overall clonality, unlike maximal tumour-associated clone frequency, did not predict TIL reactivity. No significant correlation existed between pack-years smoked and tumour clonality.

Profiling relied on immunoSEQ multiplex PCR, and the TCRdb table lists in-frame clones only, not all of them. Among 2,300 or so clones listed, nearly 70% were seen once. Normal lung was sampled as far from the tumour as possible, at least 3 cm. Template was genomic DNA from frozen, unsorted single-cell suspensions. The chain employs TRBV30 and TRBJ2-3; 8 bases are shared with TRBD2. The sample was non-adjacent lung tissue. This receptor was taken from a human donor with non-small cell lung cancer. CDR3: CAWGAGESDTQYF. The CDR3 DNA follows: TGTGCCTGGGGAGCGGGGGAGTCAGATACGCAGTATTTT.